This entry features one T cell receptor beta chain sequence. One end of the junction does not line up with germline, which may come from a read error. The second PCR ran roughly 7 to 11 cycles with a sample-barcoded 5' primer and J-beta primers. In TCRdb, the 5' RACE reads were re-called with MiXCR into one record per CDR3 protein. The sample records under 2 million distinct CDR3 sequences, roughly 32% being singletons. This record belongs to a study of blood T cells in healthy people across ages. The sample consisted of blood. This TCR was recovered from a woman in her thirties in good health.

In DNA form, the CDR3 reads TGTACCAGCAGCCGGCAAGAGACCCAGTACTTC. Encoded protein: CTSSRQETQYF. The chain recombines TRBV28 with TRBJ2-5, with D hard to call. Germline CDR1 MDHEN, CDR2 SYDVKM. The CDR3 has 11 residues.